Reported below is one TCR beta chain. The source of the sample is a study of T cell changes during pregnancy in multiple sclerosis. Sequenced by immunoSEQ multiplex PCR; TCRdb stores in-frame clones only, minus some. The sample records about 36,000 clones, approximately 91% being singletons. This CDR3 contains 14 residues. Germline lookup yields CDR1 LNHDA and CDR2 SQIVND (reference sequence). The V segment lost 7 bases and the J segment 3 bases; nucleotides outside the gene matches: 4. The input for sequencing was CD8+ T cells from peripheral blood mononuclear cells, taken in the third trimester of pregnancy. The V call is TRBV19, the J call TRBJ1-5; 9 bases match TRBD1. The TCR was taken from a female donor with multiple sclerosis, enrolled in a pregnancy study. This chain's CDR3 is CASNRDRDNQPQHF. The CDR3 bases are TGTGCCAGTAACCGGGACAGGGACAATCAGCCCCAGCATTTT.